One sample yielded the 15 T cell receptor beta chains listed below, sequenced in a study of control samples from healthy donors and cancer patients. Sequenced by immunoSEQ multiplex PCR; TCRdb stores in-frame clones only, minus some. Of 95,000 to 110,000 clones in the sample, 85% to 90% are singletons; the top ten hold over 15%. The sample consisted of PBMCs. The receptors were sampled from a man aged 60-69 years with lung cancer.

The chain uses TRBV3-1 (or the pseudogene TRBV3-2) and TRBJ1-4; D remains unclear. The V end was cut by 3 bases, the J end by 7 bases, with 9 bases between. The CDR3 length is 13 residues. Germline lookup yields CDR1 LGHDT and CDR2 YNNKEL (reference sequence). The chain's CDR3 is CASSQTKSEKLFF. In nucleotides, the CDR3 is TGTGCCAGCAGCCAGACAAAATCTGAAAAACTGTTTTTT.

This clone has just a few counts. The rearrangement links TRBV5-1 to TRBJ2-3, with no clear D. This CDR3 is 15 amino acids long. Between the trimmed V and J ends, which lost 4 bases and 3 bases, there was a span of 15 bases. Germline CDR1 SGHRS, CDR2 YFSETQ. The CDR3 nucleotides read TGCGCCAGCAGCACACAGCAGGATGGGACAGATACGCAGTATTTT. Protein sequence: CASSTQQDGTDTQYF.

The chain uses TRBV7-2 and TRBJ2-6; no definite D call. There are 13 residues in the CDR3. Germline-derived CDR1 and CDR2 are SGHTA and FQGNSA. CDR3 region: CASFYSGANVLTF. DNA for the CDR3: TGTGCAAGTTTTTACTCTGGGGCCAACGTCCTGACTTTC. The complete variable domain, with remaining parts taken from reference TRBV7-2 and TRBJ2-6, reads GAGVSQSPSNKVTEKGKDVELRCDPISGHTALYWYRQSLGQGLEFLIYFQGNSAPDKSGLPSDRFSAERTGGSVSTLTIQRTQQEDSAVYLCASFYSGANVLTFGAGSRLTVL.

This chain connects TRBV7-7 to TRBJ2-2; D ambiguous. V was trimmed by 3 bases and J by 2 bases, leaving 10 bases between them. This CDR3 has 15 amino acids. Looked up from germline, CDR1 is SSHAT and CDR2 is FNYEAQ (reference sequence). CDR3: CASSFSGPNTGELFF. CDR3 in DNA: TGTGCCAGCAGCTTTTCCGGGCCCAACACCGGGGAGCTGTTTTTT.

The chain carries TRBV5-1 and TRBJ2-2, with D unresolved. V shed 3 bases and J shed 3 bases, with 15 bases lying between them. Germline V gene sequence: CDR1 SGHRS, CDR2 YFSETQ. This CDR3 region has 16 residues. The CDR3: CASSSSSARDTGELFF. The CDR3 DNA is TGCGCCAGCAGCTCCTCCTCGGCCCGGGACACCGGGGAGCTGTTTTTT.

The chain joins TRBV6-5 to TRBJ2-5, with D possibly TRBD2 on 5 matching bases. Germline V gene lookup returns CDR1 MNHEY and CDR2 SVGAGI. CDR3 size: 13 residues. V was cut by 2 bases and J by 5 bases, with 9 bases left in between. The CDR3 DNA reads as TGTGCCAGCAGTTACAGAGGGCCCGAGACCCAGTACTTC. Translating it yields CASSYRGPETQYF.

This chain connects TRBV19 to TRBJ2-5; D may correspond to TRBD1 or TRBD2 (5 bases each). V lost 5 bases and J 7 bases, leaving 11 bases between the germline ends. Germline V gene lookup returns CDR1 LNHDA and CDR2 SQIVND (reference sequence). The CDR3 totals 12 residues. In DNA, the CDR3 is TGTGCCAGTAGTGTTACTGGGGGGACCCAGTACTTC. Translation: CASSVTGGTQYF.

The V and J genes are TRBV30 and TRBJ2-2; D may match TRBD1 or TRBD2 (5 bases each). Germline V CDR1 and CDR2: GTSNPN, SVGIG (reference sequence). The CDR3 runs to 15 residues. V lost 1 base and J 6 bases, leaving 15 bases between the germline ends. CDR3 bases: TGTGCCTGGAGTGGGTGGGACGAGGGCTCCGGGGAGCTGTTTTTT. It translates to CAWSGWDEGSGELFF.

This sequence joins TRBV7-3 and TRBJ2-2; weak D call: TRBD2 (7 bases). This CDR3 has 16 residues. Germline loops: CDR1 SGHTA, CDR2 FQGTGA. V was pared by 5 bases and J by 0 bases, with 13 bases between. The CDR3 DNA sequence: TGTGCCAGCAGCCGAGGGGGGGTCGCGAACACCGGGGAGCTGTTTTTT. Translated, it gives CASSRGGVANTGELFF.

V usage is TRBV7-3 and J usage is TRBJ2-1; 10 bases fit TRBD2. Trimming at V came to 2 bases and at J to 7 bases, leaving 5 bases not matched to a gene. Germline values: CDR1 SGHTA, CDR2 FQGTGA. This CDR3 is 15 amino acids long. CDR3 amino acids: CASSLGLAVRNEQFF. The CDR3 coding sequence is TGTGCCAGCAGCTTAGGACTAGCGGTAAGAAATGAGCAGTTCTTC.

The chain uses TRBV30 and TRBJ2-7; D remains ambiguous. Looked up from germline, CDR1 is GTSNPN and CDR2 is SVGIG (reference sequence). Trimming took 1 base from V and 6 from J, leaving 13 bases between them. The CDR3 consists of 13 residues. The CDR3: CAWSGGSVSEQYF. The CDR3 nucleotides are TGTGCCTGGAGTGGAGGCTCTGTGTCCGAGCAGTACTTC.

The V call is TRBV4-1, the J call TRBJ1-3, with no clear D. The V end was cut by 0 bases, the J end by 0 bases, with 6 bases between. The CDR3 loop spans 15 amino acids. In germline, CDR1 is MGHRA, CDR2 YSYEKL. The CDR3 DNA sequence: TGCGCCAGCAGCCAAGACCGTAACTCTGGAAACACCATATATTTT. Translating it yields CASSQDRNSGNTIYF.

The V gene is TRBV5-1, the J gene TRBJ1-2; 7 nucleotides align to TRBD1. Germline V gene sequence: CDR1 SGHRS, CDR2 YFSETQ. CDR3 length: 15 residues. The trim removed 3 bases at V and 0 bases at J, leaving 5 bases unmatched. The CDR3 reads CASSYGQAANYGYTF. For the CDR3, the DNA is TGCGCCAGCAGCTACGGACAGGCAGCTAACTATGGCTACACCTTC.

Regarding this clone: At the DNA level, this CDR3 is encoded by other sequences in the same sample as well. V and J are TRBV24-1 and TRBJ1-1; 9 bases are a match to TRBD1. After removal of 7 bases from V and 5 bases from J, the junction contained 1 base not matched to a gene. The CDR3 has 12 amino acids. Germline assignment: CDR1 KGHDR and CDR2 SFDVKD. The DNA of the CDR3 is TGTGCCACCAGAGGACAGGGGACTGAAGCTTTCTTT. Translating it yields CATRGQGTEAFF.

The chain carries TRBV6-5 and TRBJ1-5; 9 nucleotides match TRBD1. CDR1 MNHEY and CDR2 SVGAGI come from the germline V gene. The CDR3 has 14 amino acids. With 6 bases clipped from V and 6 bases from J, the junction kept 6 bases outside the gene matches. In nucleotides, the CDR3 is TGTGCCAGCAGGAACGTACAGGGGGCTCAGCCCCAGCATTTT. It encodes CASRNVQGAQPQHF.